This entry lists 23 T cell receptor beta chains sequenced from one sample in a study of beta chain features in type 1 diabetes. Of the isolated RNA, all was reverse transcribed, and so the sequenced material was expressed TCRB transcripts. The assay was immunoSEQ multiplex PCR, and TCRdb's table has in-frame clones only and misses some. The table lists about 660,000 clones, about an eighth of them singletons, with approximately 0.043% in the top ten. General study findings and limits: Shortening of TCRB CDR3s, moderate but significant, appeared in all four CD4+ subsets of Type 1 diabetes patients.

No antigen has been assigned to these receptors. Sequenced: naive CD4+ T cells from blood. All receptors derive from a man between 18 and 35 years old with type 1 diabetes.

This clone has more than one count but fewer than ten. The chain recombines TRBV7-2 with TRBJ2-5; 8 nucleotides match TRBD1. There are 15 residues in the CDR3. V shed 5 bases, J shed 5 bases, and the junction held 10 bases outside the gene matches. Germline-derived CDR1 and CDR2 are SGHTA and FQGNSA. Here the CDR3 DNA reads TGTGCCAGCAGCCCCGGACAGGGAAGGAAGGAGACCCAGTACTTC. It yields the protein CASSPGQGRKETQYF. The variable domain in full, completed from reference TRBV7-2 and TRBJ2-5, reads GAGVSQSPSNKVTEKGKDVELRCDPISGHTALYWYRQSLGQGLEFLIYFQGNSAPDKSGLPSDRFSAERTGGSVSTLTIQRTQQEDSAVYLCASSPGQGRKETQYFGPGTRLLVL.

DNA of the CDR3: TGCGCCAGCAGCTTGGTGTCAAGCGGGGCGCTCGATACGCAGTATTTT. Protein product: CASSLVSSGALDTQYF. This chain links TRBV5-1 with TRBJ2-3; 7 positions match TRBD2. The V gene end was trimmed by 0 bases and the J gene end by 6 bases; junction bases not matched to a gene: 10. Germline CDR1 is SGHRS and CDR2 is YFSETQ. The CDR3 runs to 16 residues. The whole variable domain, filled in from reference TRBV5-1 and TRBJ2-3, reads KAGVTQTPRYLIKTRGQQVTLSCSPISGHRSVSWYQQTPGQGLQFLFEYFSETQRNKGNFPGRFSGRQFSNSRSEMNVSTLELGDSALYLCASSLVSSGALDTQYFGPGTRLTVL.

The chain recombines TRBV5-1 with TRBJ2-7; no definite D call. The CDR3 is made up of 13 amino acids. The V gene lost 2 bases and the J gene lost 0 bases, with 6 bases spanning the gap. From germline, CDR1 is SGHRS and CDR2 YFSETQ. CDR3 amino acids: CASSLESSYEQYF. The CDR3 region has the DNA TGCGCCAGCAGCTTAGAGAGCTCCTACGAGCAGTACTTC.

This clone was detected a few times. The chain recombines TRBV13 with TRBJ2-7; D remains unclear. This CDR3 spans 13 amino acids. With 4 bases removed from V and 5 bases from J, the gap between germline ends came to 12 bases. Germline-derived CDR1 and CDR2 are PRHDT and FYEKMQ (reference sequence). CDR3 amino acids: CASSSSGSHEQYF. The CDR3 nucleotides read TGTGCCAGCAGCTCATCAGGTTCCCACGAGCAGTACTTC.

This clone was seen only a few times. The chain recombines TRBV7-9 with TRBJ1-2; D unresolved. The CDR3 covers 12 residues. V was pared by 2 bases and J by 8 bases, with 9 bases between. Germline CDR1 SEHNR, CDR2 FQNEAQ (reference sequence). CDR3 loop: CASSLSLLGYTF. The DNA for the CDR3 is TGTGCCAGCAGCTTATCCCTCCTAGGCTACACCTTC.

The gene calls are TRBV29-1 and TRBJ2-5, with 8 bases that match TRBD2. Germline CDR1 and CDR2: SQVTM and ANQGSEA. Trimming cost V 4 bases and J 2 bases; bases outside gene matches: 15. This CDR3 region has 17 residues. CDR3 DNA sequence: TGCAGCGTTGGAAGGTCTGTCCGAACGGGAGGGCAAGAGACCCAGTACTTC. This codes for CSVGRSVRTGGQETQYF.

This clone turned up a few times. V usage is TRBV23-1 and J usage is TRBJ1-1; no reliable D call. TRBV23-1 is an open reading frame whose function is uncertain. The CDR3 contains 13 residues. V was trimmed by 6 bases and J by 4 bases, leaving 12 bases between them. The CDR3 region has the DNA TGCGCCAGCAGGGAGGTTCCGGGCACTGAAGCTTTCTTT. Encoded protein: CASREVPGTEAFF.

This clone occurred a few times. The chain carries TRBV7-3 and TRBJ2-3; D call uncertain. The CDR3 contains 14 residues. Germline assignment: CDR1 SGHTA and CDR2 FQGTGA. Between the trimmed V and J ends, which lost 2 bases and 1 base, there was a span of 7 bases. The CDR3 loop reads CASSLHPGTDTQYF. CDR3 DNA sequence: TGTGCCAGCAGCTTACATCCAGGCACAGATACGCAGTATTTT.

The rearrangement uses TRBV30 and TRBJ2-7, with TRBD1 matching 10 bases. The CDR3 is 14 residues long. The germline gives CDR1 GTSNPN, CDR2 SVGIG (reference sequence). V lost 5 bases and J lost 2; bases outside the gene matches: 6. The CDR3 DNA follows: TGTGCCTGGCAGGGACAGGGGATCGCCTACGAGCAGTACTTC. Its translation: CAWQGQGIAYEQYF.

This chain links TRBV4-1 with TRBJ1-2; 7 positions match TRBD1. V was pared by 2 bases and J by 14 bases, with 17 bases of the junction left unmatched. The CDR3 contains 15 residues. Germline assignment: CDR1 MGHRA and CDR2 YSYEKL. CDR3 coding DNA: TGCGCCAGCAGCCAATCGGCCTTGGGGACAGTGCGTAGAACCTTC. It encodes CASSQSALGTVRRTF.

The chain recombines TRBV29-1 with TRBJ2-5; 8 bases line up with TRBD2. Judging by the DNA end, TRBJ2-7 fits better; the J call may be wrong. The length of the CDR3 is 14 residues. Per germline, CDR1 SQVTM and CDR2 ANQGSEA. The CDR3 loop is CSVREGGAPYEQYF. The DNA for the CDR3 is TGCAGCGTCCGGGAGGGGGGAGCCCCCTACGAGCAGTACTTC.

This clone has just a few counts. J is TRBJ2-3 and V is TRBV30; D remains unclear. Germline V gene data show CDR1 as GTSNPN and CDR2 as SVGIG (reference sequence). V was shortened by 2 bases and J by 1 base, with 7 bases between the two germline ends. This CDR3 has 13 amino acids. As DNA, the CDR3 is TGTGCCTGGAGTCTGGCGGGCACAGATACGCAGTATTTT. Translation: CAWSLAGTDTQYF.

In nucleotides, the CDR3 is TGTGCCAGCAGCCCAGACACCGCTAATGAAAAACTGTTTTTT. Translating gives CASSPDTANEKLFF. The rearrangement links TRBV7-9 to TRBJ1-4; D not certain. The CDR3 has 14 amino acids. CDR1 is SEHNR, CDR2 FQNEAQ, per germline (reference sequence). V lost 5 bases to trimming and J lost 3 bases, with 10 bases between them.

The chain has TRBV30 and TRBJ1-5, with 9 bases lining up with TRBD1. J lost 3 bases, V lost 7 bases, and 7 bases had no gene match. The CDR3 is 14 residues long. The germline V gene has CDR1 GTSNPN and CDR2 SVGIG (reference sequence). The CDR3 region has the DNA TGTGCCTACAAAACAGGGGGCTACAATCAGCCCCAGCATTTT. Its protein product is CAYKTGGYNQPQHF.

The V call is TRBV7-2, the J call TRBJ2-6; D not resolved. Per the germline V gene, CDR1 is SGHTA and CDR2 is FQGNSA. CDR3 length equals 14 residues. V lost 5 bases and J lost 0, with 5 bases in between. This chain's CDR3 is CASSRNSGANVLTF. Here the CDR3 DNA reads TGTGCCAGCAGCCGTAACTCTGGGGCCAACGTCCTGACTTTC.

This chain uses TRBV5-1 with TRBJ2-1; no definite D call. The V gene's germline CDR1 is SGHRS and CDR2 YFSETQ. Trimming left V 4 bases short and J 10 bases short, with 12 bases between. The CDR3 loop spans 12 amino acids. The CDR3 here is CASSISGLEQFF. In DNA, the CDR3 is TGCGCCAGCAGCATCTCCGGTCTCGAGCAGTTCTTC.

This clone was found a few times. The chain is built from TRBV30 and TRBJ2-1; D unresolved. CDR3 length: 12 residues. Germline-derived CDR1 and CDR2 are GTSNPN and SVGIG (reference sequence). V lost 0 bases to trimming and J lost 12 bases, with 12 bases between them. CDR3 DNA sequence: TGTGCCTGGAGTGTACTGGGGAACCGGCAGTTCTTC. This gives the protein CAWSVLGNRQFF.

The chain links TRBV5-1 to TRBJ2-5, with 12 bases that match TRBD2. With 0 bases clipped from V and 2 bases from J, the junction kept 2 bases outside the gene matches. CDR3 length equals 16 residues. The germline V gene has CDR1 SGHRS and CDR2 YFSETQ. The CDR3 region has the DNA TGCGCCAGCAGCTTGGATGGACTAGCGGGGCAAGAGACCCAGTACTTC. Its protein product is CASSLDGLAGQETQYF.

As DNA, the CDR3 is TGTGCCATCAGCGAGGGTCCTGGCAATCAGCCCCAGCATTTT. Translation: CAISEGPGNQPQHF. This chain joins TRBV10-3 and TRBJ1-5; D remains unclear. Trimming took 6 bases from V and 2 from J, leaving 11 bases between them. This CDR3 comprises 14 residues. Germline V lookup: CDR1 ENHRY, CDR2 SYGVKD.

This clone was detected only a few times. The chain is built from TRBV6-5 and TRBJ2-7; D remains ambiguous. V lost 0 bases and J lost 0, with 9 bases in between. Germline V CDR1 and CDR2: MNHEY, SVGAGI. This CDR3 spans 15 amino acids. CDR3 in DNA: TGTGCCAGCAGTTACTCTGTATCCGACTCCTACGAGCAGTACTTC. Its protein product is CASSYSVSDSYEQYF.

This chain uses TRBV4-1 with TRBJ1-1; 9 bases are a match to TRBD1. The CDR3 extends over 15 amino acids. V trimming: 3 bases; J trimming: 5 bases; junction bases outside the gene matches: 7. Germline CDR1 MGHRA, CDR2 YSYEKL. Here the CDR3 DNA reads TGCGCCAGCAGCCATCCCACAGGGGGCCGTACTGAAGCTTTCTTT. It translates to CASSHPTGGRTEAFF.

This sequence joins TRBV6-6 and TRBJ2-1, with D unclear. CDR1 is MNHNY and CDR2 is SVGAGI in the germline V gene (reference sequence). V lost 2 bases and J lost 2, with 10 bases in between. This CDR3 has 15 amino acids. For the CDR3, the DNA is TGTGCCAGCAGTTACGGAGCTGTCACCTACAATGAGCAGTTCTTC. It is translated as CASSYGAVTYNEQFF.

This clone was counted between two and nine times. This chain links TRBV9 with TRBJ2-1, with D possibly TRBD2 on 7 matching bases. Trimming cost V 1 base and J 7 bases, with 15 bases left between them. This CDR3 has 15 amino acids. CDR1 and CDR2 from the germline V gene are SGDLS and YYNGEE. The CDR3: CASSVLADQGNEQFF. For the CDR3, the DNA is TGTGCCAGCAGCGTACTAGCGGACCAGGGGAATGAGCAGTTCTTC.